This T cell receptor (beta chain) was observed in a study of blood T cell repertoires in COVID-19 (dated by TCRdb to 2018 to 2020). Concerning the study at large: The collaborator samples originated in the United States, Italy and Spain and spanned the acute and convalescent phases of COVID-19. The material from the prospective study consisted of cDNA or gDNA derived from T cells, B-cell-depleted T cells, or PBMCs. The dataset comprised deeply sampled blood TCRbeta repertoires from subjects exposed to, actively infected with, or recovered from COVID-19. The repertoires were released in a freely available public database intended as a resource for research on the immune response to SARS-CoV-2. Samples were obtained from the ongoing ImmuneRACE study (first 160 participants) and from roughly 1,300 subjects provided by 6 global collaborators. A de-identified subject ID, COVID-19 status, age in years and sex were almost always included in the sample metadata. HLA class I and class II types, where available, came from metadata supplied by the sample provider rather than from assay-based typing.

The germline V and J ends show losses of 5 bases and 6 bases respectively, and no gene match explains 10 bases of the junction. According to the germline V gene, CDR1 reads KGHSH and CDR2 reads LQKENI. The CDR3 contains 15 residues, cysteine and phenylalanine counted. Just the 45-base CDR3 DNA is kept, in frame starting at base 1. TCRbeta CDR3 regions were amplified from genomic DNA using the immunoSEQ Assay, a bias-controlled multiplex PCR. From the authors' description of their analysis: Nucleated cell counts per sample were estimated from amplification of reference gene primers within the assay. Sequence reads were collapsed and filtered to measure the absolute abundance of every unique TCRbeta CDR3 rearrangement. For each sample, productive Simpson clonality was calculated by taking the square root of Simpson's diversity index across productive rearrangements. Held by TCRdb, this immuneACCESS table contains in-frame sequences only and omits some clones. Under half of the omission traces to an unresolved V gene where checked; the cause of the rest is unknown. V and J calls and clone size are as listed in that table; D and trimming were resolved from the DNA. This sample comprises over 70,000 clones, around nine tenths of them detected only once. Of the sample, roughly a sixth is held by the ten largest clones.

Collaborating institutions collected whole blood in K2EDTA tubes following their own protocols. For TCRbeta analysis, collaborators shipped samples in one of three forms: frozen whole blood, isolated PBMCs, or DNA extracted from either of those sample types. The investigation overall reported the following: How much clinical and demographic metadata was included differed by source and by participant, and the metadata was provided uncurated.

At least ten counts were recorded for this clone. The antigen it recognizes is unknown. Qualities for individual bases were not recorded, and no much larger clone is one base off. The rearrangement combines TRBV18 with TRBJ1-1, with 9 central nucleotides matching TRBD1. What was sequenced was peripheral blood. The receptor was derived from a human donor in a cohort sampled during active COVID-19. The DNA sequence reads TGTGCCAGCTCAGCCGGGACAGGGCGAACGGCTGAAGCTTTCTTT. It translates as CASSAGTGRTAEAFF.